A single sample is the source of the 26 T cell receptor beta chains below, sequenced in a study of shared clonotypes between healthy human individuals. Using immunoSEQ multiplex PCR, the repertoire was profiled, and TCRdb retains in-frame clones only, with some absent. The sample includes roughly 2,300,000 clones, under 95% of them seen just once. Sequencing used naive CD4+ T cells from PBMCs. Subset described: CD45RA+ positively selected. These receptors were collected from a man younger than 35 in good health. Some clones in this sample may be carry-over from other donors' samples.

The gene calls are TRBV9 and TRBJ1-2, with D unresolved. V was shortened by 0 bases and J by 8 bases, with 8 bases between the two germline ends. Germline CDR1 and CDR2: SGDLS and YYNGEE. The CDR3 totals 12 residues. CDR3 coding DNA: TGTGCCAGCAGCGTAGAGTGGAGGGGCTACACCTTC. Translating gives CASSVEWRGYTF. The complete variable domain, with remaining parts taken from reference TRBV9 and TRBJ1-2, reads DSGVTQTPKHLITATGQRVTLRCSPRSGDLSVYWYQQSLDQGLQFLIQYYNGEERAKGNILERFSAQQFPDLHSELNLSSLELGDSALYFCASSVEWRGYTFGSGTRLTVV.

Only one count was recorded for this clone. The chain combines TRBV28 with TRBJ2-2; TRBD1 is a possible D gene (6 bases). The CDR3 has 15 amino acids. CDR1 is MDHEN, CDR2 SYDVKM, per germline. Trimming removed 5 bases from V and 6 bases from J, with 16 bases in between. For the CDR3, the DNA is TGTGCCAGCAGTCCATCTCAGACAGGACCCGGGGAGCTGTTTTTT. Residues: CASSPSQTGPGELFF.

This chain uses TRBV2 with TRBJ2-5; TRBD1 is a possible D gene (6 bases). The CDR3 runs to 12 residues. Germline CDR1 and CDR2: SNHLY and FYNNEI. V dropped 11 bases and J dropped 4 bases, with 14 bases sitting between them. CDR3 in DNA: TGTGCCGGGCACAGGGTAGCAGAGACCCAGTACTTC. Translating gives CAGHRVAETQYF.

The CDR3 DNA is TGTGCCAGCAGGAACAGGGGAGCAGCGGAGACCCAGTACTTC. This codes for CASRNRGAAETQYF. This sequence joins TRBV6-5 and TRBJ2-5, with 7 bases identical to TRBD1. V lost 6 bases and J lost 5; bases outside the gene matches: 9. The germline CDR1 and CDR2 sequences are MNHEY and SVGAGI. The CDR3 covers 14 residues.

The V and J genes are TRBV7-9 and TRBJ1-1, with TRBD1 matching 7 bases. Trimming cost V 7 bases and J 11 bases; bases outside gene matches: 19. This CDR3 is 15 amino acids long. The germline V gene has CDR1 SEHNR and CDR2 FQNEAQ (reference sequence). The CDR3 bases are TGTGCCAGCATCCCTTTTTTTTCACAGGGGCAGGGGGCTTTCTTT. Protein sequence: CASIPFFSQGQGAFF.

This clone was observed a few times. At the DNA level, this CDR3 is encoded by other sequences in the same sample as well. The CDR3 coding sequence is TGCGCCAGCAGCTTGGTTGCAGGGGGGAACACTGAAGCTTTCTTT. Protein sequence: CASSLVAGGNTEAFF. J is TRBJ1-1 and V is TRBV5-1; TRBD1 aligns across 7 bases. The junction had 3 bases not matched to a gene; V was cut back by 0 bases and J by 1 base. This CDR3 contains 15 residues. Per germline, CDR1 SGHRS and CDR2 YFSETQ.

The chain has TRBV30 and TRBJ1-3; D gene unclear. The germline V gene encodes CDR1 GTSNPN and CDR2 SVGIG (reference sequence). The V gene lost 5 bases and the J gene lost 4 bases, with 6 bases spanning the gap. The CDR3 length is 11 residues. CDR3 sequence (DNA): TGTGCCTGGGACGGGGGAAACACCATATATTTT. Amino acid sequence: CAWDGGNTIYF.

Note on this clone: Sequence at one end of the junction differs from germline and may be a read error. The chain links TRBV5-1 to TRBJ2-7, with TRBD2 matching over 7 bases. This CDR3 region has 14 residues. Germline-derived CDR1 and CDR2 are SGHRS and YFSETQ. CDR3 protein: CASSTTGGSFEQYF. CDR3 DNA: TGCGCCAGCAGCACGACGGGAGGATCCTTCGAGCAGTACTTC.

The chain employs TRBV7-9 and TRBJ2-1; D is ambiguous. The CDR3 is 13 amino acids. Germline V gene lookup returns CDR1 SEHNR and CDR2 FQNEAQ (reference sequence). Trimming cost V 6 bases and J 9 bases, with 15 bases left between them. DNA of the CDR3: TGTGCCAGCAGTCCCGGAGTCGGTGGTGAGCAGTTCTTC. It is translated as CASSPGVGGEQFF.

The chain uses TRBV15 and TRBJ2-3, with D unresolved. CDR3 length: 12 residues. Germline-derived CDR1 and CDR2 are LNHNV and YYDKDF (reference sequence). V dropped 11 bases and J dropped 2 bases, with 11 bases sitting between them. The DNA for the CDR3 is TGTGCCTCTGGGCGGCTCACAGATACGCAGTATTTT. Encoded protein: CASGRLTDTQYF.

J is TRBJ2-2 and V is TRBV28; D not certain. Germline V lookup: CDR1 MDHEN, CDR2 SYDVKM. V dropped 11 bases and J dropped 3 bases, with 13 bases sitting between them. The CDR3 sequence is 13 residues long. The CDR3 spells CASRAGDTGELFF. Here the CDR3 DNA reads TGTGCCTCTAGGGCAGGAGACACCGGGGAGCTGTTTTTT. Combining the CDR3 with reference TRBV28 and TRBJ2-2 gives the whole variable domain DVKVTQSSRYLVKRTGEKVFLECVQDMDHENMFWYRQDPGLGLRLIYFSYDVKMKEKGDIPEGYSVSREKKERFSLILESASTNQTSMYLCASRAGDTGELFFGEGSRLTVL.

The chain employs TRBV27 and TRBJ2-3; D is unclear. Trimming cost V 5 bases and J 2 bases, with 17 bases left between them. The germline V gene encodes CDR1 MNHEY and CDR2 SMNVEV (reference sequence). The CDR3 is 16 residues long. CDR3 DNA sequence: TGTGCCAGCAGTCTAGAGGACGCCAAGCACACAGATACGCAGTATTTT. Translated: CASSLEDAKHTDTQYF.

The CDR3 region has the DNA TGTGCCAGCAGCGCCGACGGATTCTATGGCTACACCTTC. Its protein is CASSADGFYGYTF. This chain links TRBV7-2 with TRBJ1-2, with D unresolved. CDR1 is SGHTA, CDR2 FQGNSA, per germline. This CDR3 contains 13 residues. V shed 5 bases and J shed 4 bases, with 11 bases lying between them. The entire variable domain, with the rest obtained from reference TRBV7-2 and TRBJ1-2, is as follows: GAGVSQSPSNKVTEKGKDVELRCDPISGHTALYWYRQSLGQGLEFLIYFQGNSAPDKSGLPSDRFSAERTGGSVSTLTIQRTQQEDSAVYLCASSADGFYGYTFGSGTRLTVV.

This sequence joins TRBV7-9 and TRBJ1-5; 12 nucleotides align to TRBD1. J gave up 6 bases and V 4 bases, and 4 bases lay outside the gene matches. Per germline, CDR1 SEHNR and CDR2 FQNEAQ (reference sequence). The CDR3 contains 15 residues. The CDR3 spells CASSSGTGGSQPQHF. CDR3 nucleotides: TGTGCCAGCAGCTCCGGGACAGGGGGCAGTCAGCCCCAGCATTTT. Drawing the rest from reference TRBV7-9 and TRBJ1-5, the complete variable domain is DTGVSQNPRHKITKRGQNVTFRCDPISEHNRLYWYRQTLGQGPEFLTYFQNEAQLEKSRLLSDRFSAERPKGSFSTLEIQRTEQGDSAMYLCASSSGTGGSQPQHFGDGTRLSIL.

V is TRBV18 and J is TRBJ2-6; 9 bases are shared with TRBD1. Germline CDR1 KGHSH, CDR2 LQKENI. The trim removed 6 bases at V and 2 bases at J, leaving 14 bases unmatched. CDR3 size: 19 residues. The CDR3 sequence: CASSLSQGAVSAGANVLTF. In DNA form, the CDR3 reads TGTGCCAGCTCGCTATCACAGGGGGCAGTATCGGCTGGGGCCAACGTCCTGACTTTC.

The chain has TRBV7-9 and TRBJ2-3, with TRBD1 matching 12 bases. This CDR3 has 17 amino acids. Germline values: CDR1 SEHNR, CDR2 FQNEAQ (reference sequence). With V trimmed by 5 bases and J by 4 bases, 10 bases remained unmatched. The CDR3 DNA follows: TGTGCCAGCAGCCGAGGGACGGGACAGGGGGCTGCAGATACGCAGTATTTT. This sequence encodes CASSRGTGQGAADTQYF.

The chain carries TRBV28 and TRBJ1-2, with a possible D match to TRBD1 (6 bases). From germline, CDR1 is MDHEN and CDR2 SYDVKM. This CDR3 contains 12 residues. V was pared by 6 bases and J by 8 bases, with 13 bases between. The CDR3 is CASRRMGAGYTF. The CDR3 coding sequence is TGTGCCAGCAGACGTATGGGGGCGGGCTACACCTTC.

This clone has a single count. V gene TRBV5-1 combines with J gene TRBJ2-7; TRBD2 aligns across 7 bases. The CDR3 extends over 15 amino acids. J lost 3 bases, V lost 0 bases, and 6 bases had no gene match. CDR1 SGHRS and CDR2 YFSETQ come from the germline V gene. For the CDR3, the DNA is TGCGCCAGCAGCTTGGTGGCGGCGGGAGACTACGAGCAGTACTTC. The encoded protein is CASSLVAAGDYEQYF.

The chain links TRBV5-4 to TRBJ2-5, with D unclear. The CDR3 has 13 residues. V dropped 2 bases and J dropped 4 bases, with 9 bases sitting between them. Germline V gene sequence: CDR1 SGHNT, CDR2 YYREEE (reference sequence). CDR3: CASSFSPLETQYF. The CDR3 DNA reads TGTGCCAGCAGCTTCTCGCCGTTAGAGACCCAGTACTTC.

V usage is TRBV5-1 and J usage is TRBJ2-7; 7 bases are a match to TRBD1. The CDR3 is 14 residues long. V lost 3 bases, J lost 3 bases, and 6 bases stayed unmatched. The germline CDR1 and CDR2 sequences are SGHRS and YFSETQ. As DNA, the CDR3 is TGCGCCAGCAGCTCTTCGGCAGGGGGCTACGAGCAGTACTTC. This gives the protein CASSSSAGGYEQYF.

CDR3: CASSEPQTVSGNTIYF. In DNA form, the CDR3 reads TGTGCCAGCAGTGAACCTCAGACAGTCTCTGGAAACACCATATATTTT. The V call is TRBV6-1, the J call TRBJ1-3, with D maybe TRBD1 (5 bases). The CDR3 runs to 16 residues. CDR1 is MNHNS and CDR2 is SASEGT in the germline V gene. Trimming removed 2 bases at V and 0 bases at J, with 11 bases between.

The count of this clone is one. The chain employs TRBV2 and TRBJ2-5; 10 bases fit TRBD2. CDR3 length: 14 amino acids. The V gene's germline CDR1 is SNHLY and CDR2 FYNNEI. V dropped 6 bases and J dropped 2; count of bases not matched to a gene: 3. In nucleotides, the CDR3 is TGTGCCAGCAGGGGGACTAGCGCACAAGAGACCCAGTACTTC. Protein sequence: CASRGTSAQETQYF.

The chain recombines TRBV11-2 with TRBJ2-7, with 7 bases aligning to TRBD2. The ends lost 4 bases at V and 3 bases at J; junction bases unmatched: 0. Germline CDR1 and CDR2: SGHAT and FQNNGV. The CDR3 contains 12 residues. As DNA, the CDR3 is TGTGCCAGCAGCTGGACTAGCTACGAGCAGTACTTC. This sequence encodes CASSWTSYEQYF.

This chain links TRBV7-2 with TRBJ2-2, with D maybe TRBD1 (6 bases). Trimming pared 5 bases from V and 7 bases from J, leaving 20 bases between. Germline CDR1 SGHTA, CDR2 FQGNSA. This CDR3 spans 16 amino acids. The CDR3 reads CASSVSHRAGSGELFF. CDR3 DNA: TGTGCCAGCAGCGTATCCCACAGGGCTGGGAGCGGGGAGCTGTTTTTT.

This clone was observed a single time. Distinct nucleotide sequences in the sample also encode this CDR3. This chain joins TRBV29-1 and TRBJ2-5; 7 bases align to TRBD2. V was pared by 6 bases and J by 3 bases, with 4 bases of the junction left unmatched. The CDR3 totals 12 residues. The V gene's germline CDR1 is SQVTM and CDR2 ANQGSEA. Written as DNA, the CDR3 is TGCAGCGTCGCCCTAGCGGAAGAGACCCAGTACTTC. This codes for CSVALAEETQYF.

The count of this clone is one. This rearrangement joins TRBV7-2 to TRBJ1-4; D is unclear. The V end was cut by 5 bases, the J end by 8 bases, with 9 bases between. CDR3 length equals 12 residues. CDR1 is SGHTA and CDR2 is FQGNSA in the germline V gene. The CDR3 loop reads CASSDSEEKLFF. CDR3 nucleotides: TGTGCCAGCAGCGATAGCGAAGAAAAACTGTTTTTT.